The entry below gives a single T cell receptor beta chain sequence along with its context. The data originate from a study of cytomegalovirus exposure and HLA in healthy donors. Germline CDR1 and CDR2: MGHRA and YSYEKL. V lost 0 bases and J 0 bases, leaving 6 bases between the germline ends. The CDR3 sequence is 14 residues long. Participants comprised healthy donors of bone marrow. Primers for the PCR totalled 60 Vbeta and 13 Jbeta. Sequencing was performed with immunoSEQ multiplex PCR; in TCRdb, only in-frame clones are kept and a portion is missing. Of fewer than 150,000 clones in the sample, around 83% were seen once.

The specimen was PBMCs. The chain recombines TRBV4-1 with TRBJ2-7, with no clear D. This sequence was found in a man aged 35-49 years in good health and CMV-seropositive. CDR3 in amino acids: CASSQDPRSYEQYF. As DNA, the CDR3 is TGCGCCAGCAGCCAAGATCCCCGCTCCTACGAGCAGTACTTC.